These 31 T cell receptor beta chains were all obtained from the same sample, sequenced in a study of T cell clones after liver transplantation. Here immunoSEQ multiplex PCR was the method, and the copy in TCRdb shows in-frame clones only, minus some. The sample lists about 75,000 clones, about nine tenths occurring once. The source material was CD4+ T cells from blood, sampled before liver transplant. These receptors were taken from a human donor who received a liver transplant.

This clone showed up just once. The gene calls are TRBV2 and TRBJ1-1; no clear D gene. Germline CDR1 reads SNHLY; CDR2 reads FYNNEI. With 4 bases removed from V and 4 bases from J, the gap between germline ends came to 13 bases. The CDR3 contains 14 residues. CDR3 protein: CASSVKVSSTEAFF. The CDR3 DNA follows: TGTGCCAGCAGTGTGAAGGTCAGCAGCACTGAAGCTTTCTTT.

The chain is built from TRBV5-1 and TRBJ1-1; 9 nucleotides align to TRBD1. The germline CDR1 and CDR2 sequences are SGHRS and YFSETQ. V shed 6 bases and J 2 bases; nucleotides not matched to a gene: 8. The CDR3 has 15 residues. The CDR3 nucleotides are TGCGCCAGCACCCAGACAGGGGGTGGTAACACTGAAGCTTTCTTT. Protein product: CASTQTGGGNTEAFF.

The chain employs TRBV4-1 and TRBJ2-7; D ambiguous. Trimming stripped 4 bases from V and 3 bases from J, with 10 bases between. Germline V gene sequence: CDR1 MGHRA, CDR2 YSYEKL. The CDR3 extends over 13 amino acids. The CDR3 coding sequence is TGCGCCAGCAGCCGCCAGCCTAACTACGAGCAGTACTTC. Protein product: CASSRQPNYEQYF.

This clone was picked up a small number of times. The rearrangement uses TRBV5-1 and TRBJ2-7, with no clear D. The CDR3 runs to 12 residues. Trimming took 0 bases from V and 5 from J, leaving 6 bases between them. Germline V lookup: CDR1 SGHRS, CDR2 YFSETQ. CDR3 bases: TGCGCCAGCAGCTTGGGACGGGACGAGCAGTACTTC. This codes for CASSLGRDEQYF.

The chain is built from TRBV29-1 and TRBJ2-6; tentatively, D is TRBD1 (5 bases). V was trimmed by 7 bases and J by 1 base, leaving 8 bases between them. Looked up from germline, CDR1 is SQVTM and CDR2 is ANQGSEA. The CDR3 sequence is 13 residues long. The CDR3 region is CSATVSGANVLTF. As DNA, the CDR3 is TGCAGCGCGACAGTGTCTGGGGCCAACGTCCTGACTTTC.

J is TRBJ2-7 and V is TRBV11-3; D unclear. CDR1 is SGHNT and CDR2 is YENEEA in the germline V gene. The CDR3 consists of 12 residues. V gave up 2 bases and J gave up 3 bases, with 5 bases separating them. This chain's CDR3 is CASSLPYYEQYF. For the CDR3, the DNA is TGTGCCAGCAGCTTACCCTACTACGAGCAGTACTTC.

The rearrangement uses TRBV19 and TRBJ2-5; a weak D match, TRBD1 (5 bases). Trimming removed 7 bases from V and 1 base from J, with 10 bases in between. Germline CDR1 is LNHDA and CDR2 is SQIVND (reference sequence). There are 13 residues in the CDR3. The CDR3 DNA follows: TGTGCCAGTATAGGACACCTCCAAGAGACCCAGTACTTC. It is translated as CASIGHLQETQYF.

The CDR3 coding sequence is TGTGCCAGCAGCGTAGAAGCGGGCAGCACAGATACGCAGTATTTT. This codes for CASSVEAGSTDTQYF. This chain links TRBV9 with TRBJ2-3, with D tentatively TRBD2 (6 bases). Germline loops: CDR1 SGDLS, CDR2 YYNGEE. CDR3 length: 15 amino acids. Trimming cost V 0 bases and J 0 bases, with 8 bases left between them.

The rearrangement uses TRBV29-1 and TRBJ2-7; 9 positions agree with TRBD1. The CDR3 has 13 amino acids. J was trimmed by 5 bases and V by 4 bases; bases with no gene match: 6. Germline V gives CDR1 SQVTM, CDR2 ANQGSEA. The CDR3 bases are TGCAGCGTTGCGGACAGGGGAATCGACGAGCAGTACTTC. This codes for CSVADRGIDEQYF.

V is TRBV7-2 and J is TRBJ1-4; TRBD1 matches 7 bases. Germline lookup yields CDR1 SGHTA and CDR2 FQGNSA. The CDR3 length is 16 residues. J lost 8 bases, V lost 1 base, and 10 bases had no gene match. Here the CDR3 reads CASSLGQGWVREKLFF. CDR3 nucleotides: TGTGCCAGCAGCTTAGGACAGGGTTGGGTTCGCGAAAAACTGTTTTTT. The whole variable domain, remainder taken from reference TRBV7-2 and TRBJ1-4, is GAGVSQSPSNKVTEKGKDVELRCDPISGHTALYWYRQSLGQGLEFLIYFQGNSAPDKSGLPSDRFSAERTGGSVSTLTIQRTQQEDSAVYLCASSLGQGWVREKLFFGSGTQLSVL.

The chain recombines TRBV2 with TRBJ2-3; 11 nucleotides line up with TRBD2. Unmatched junction bases numbered 11, after V lost 7 bases and J lost 2 bases. This CDR3 spans 17 amino acids. CDR1 SNHLY and CDR2 FYNNEI come from the germline V gene. CDR3 sequence (DNA): TGTGCCAGCACTAGAGTTGGGACTAGCGGTTACACAGATACGCAGTATTTT. Translation: CASTRVGTSGYTDTQYF.

A single count supports this clone. The chain joins TRBV7-3 to TRBJ2-7, with 7 bases matching TRBD2. The CDR3 has 15 amino acids. The J segment lost 2 bases and the V segment lost 5 bases, leaving 9 bases of the junction unmatched. Germline V gene data show CDR1 as SGHTA and CDR2 as FQGTGA. The CDR3 is CASSPRAGSTYEQYF. CDR3 DNA: TGTGCCAGCAGCCCCCGAGCGGGAAGCACCTACGAGCAGTACTTC. The variable domain in full, completed from reference TRBV7-3 and TRBJ2-7, reads GAGVSQTPSNKVTEKGKYVELRCDPISGHTALYWYRQSLGQGPEFLIYFQGTGAADDSGLPNDRFFAVRPEGSVSTLKIQRTERGDSAVYLCASSPRAGSTYEQYFGPGTRLTVT.

V gene TRBV11-1 combines with J gene TRBJ1-1; 7 nucleotides agree with TRBD1. CDR1 and CDR2 (germline): SGHAT, FQDESV (reference sequence). This CDR3 has 14 amino acids. Trimming at V came to 5 bases and at J to 5 bases, leaving 8 bases not matched to a gene. The CDR3 sequence is CASSTRQGLTEAFF. In nucleotides, the CDR3 is TGTGCCAGCAGCACGCGACAGGGACTGACTGAAGCTTTCTTT.

J is TRBJ2-5 and V is TRBV5-8, with TRBD1 identical over 8 bases. Germline V gene sequence: CDR1 SGHTS, CDR2 YDEGEE. This CDR3 comprises 15 residues. The junction had 4 bases not matched to a gene; V was cut back by 2 bases and J by 1 base. This chain's CDR3 is CASSFPDRAQETQYF. CDR3 bases: TGTGCCAGCAGCTTCCCGGACAGGGCCCAAGAGACCCAGTACTTC.

This clone is a singleton in its sample. The V gene is TRBV5-1, the J gene TRBJ2-2; D unclear. Germline V gene data show CDR1 as SGHRS and CDR2 as YFSETQ. Deletions cut 6 bases from V and 1 base from J, with 4 bases between. The CDR3 has 12 residues. CDR3 residues: CASTENTGELFF. CDR3 sequence (DNA): TGCGCCAGCACGGAGAACACCGGGGAGCTGTTTTTT. The whole variable domain, remainder taken from reference TRBV5-1 and TRBJ2-2, is KAGVTQTPRYLIKTRGQQVTLSCSPISGHRSVSWYQQTPGQGLQFLFEYFSETQRNKGNFPGRFSGRQFSNSRSEMNVSTLELGDSALYLCASTENTGELFFGEGSRLTVL.

The V gene is TRBV18, the J gene TRBJ2-1; D ambiguous. This CDR3 spans 14 amino acids. The germline V gene has CDR1 KGHSH and CDR2 LQKENI. V was cut by 3 bases and J by 9 bases, with 15 bases left in between. The CDR3 DNA reads TGTGCCAGCTCACCTCAGGCAGGAGCAGGTGAGCAGTTCTTC. As protein: CASSPQAGAGEQFF.

The rearrangement joins TRBV6-6 to TRBJ2-7; 7 nucleotides agree with TRBD1. V lost 0 bases and J lost 4; bases outside the gene matches: 6. CDR3 length: 15 residues. Germline V lookup: CDR1 MNHNY, CDR2 SVGAGI (reference sequence). CDR3 sequence: CASSYSKGGEYEQYF. CDR3 DNA: TGTGCCAGCAGTTACTCTAAAGGGGGCGAATACGAGCAGTACTTC.

This clone was detected only once. This chain joins TRBV18 and TRBJ2-5; 8 bases are shared with TRBD2. After removal of 4 bases from V and 0 bases from J, the junction contained 7 bases not matched to a gene. The CDR3 is made up of 16 amino acids. The germline CDR1 and CDR2 sequences are KGHSH and LQKENI. CDR3 DNA: TGTGCCAGCTCACTTTCCGGGGGGGCGGACCAAGAGACCCAGTACTTC. Amino acids: CASSLSGGADQETQYF.

This clone was found once. This chain connects TRBV2 to TRBJ2-1, with TRBD1 matching over 11 bases. CDR3 length: 14 amino acids. J was trimmed by 5 bases and V by 5 bases; bases with no gene match: 2. Germline assignment: CDR1 SNHLY and CDR2 FYNNEI. CDR3 amino acids: CASSPDRGHNEQFF. CDR3 in DNA: TGTGCCAGCAGTCCGGACAGGGGGCACAATGAGCAGTTCTTC.

This chain uses TRBV6-4 with TRBJ1-1; 8 bases align to TRBD1. The CDR3 runs 14 residues. With 4 bases clipped from V and 5 bases from J, the junction kept 6 bases outside the gene matches. Germline CDR1 is MRHNA and CDR2 is SNTAGT. This CDR3 reads CASSAGQGETEAFF. The CDR3 DNA sequence: TGTGCCAGCAGTGCTGGACAGGGTGAAACTGAAGCTTTCTTT.

This chain links TRBV19 with TRBJ1-4; a possible D gene is TRBD1 (5 bases). The CDR3 sequence is 19 residues long. The V gene lost 5 bases and the J gene lost 4 bases, with 26 bases spanning the gap. Germline V gene data show CDR1 as LNHDA and CDR2 as SQIVND (reference sequence). In nucleotides, the CDR3 is TGTGCCAGTAGTCCCCCCCAACGGGACTGGAAAACTTATAATGAAAAACTGTTTTTT. It translates to CASSPPQRDWKTYNEKLFF.

The chain recombines TRBV15 with TRBJ2-5; tentatively, D is TRBD2 (5 bases). V shed 1 base and J shed 3 bases, with 12 bases lying between them. The germline V gene encodes CDR1 LNHNV and CDR2 YYDKDF (reference sequence). The CDR3 spans 15 residues. In DNA, the CDR3 is TGTGCCACCAGCAGAGGGCAGGCCGGGGAAGAGACCCAGTACTTC. Translating it yields CATSRGQAGEETQYF.

The V call is TRBV20-1, the J call TRBJ2-7; maybe TRBD2 (5 bases). Trimming removed 3 bases from V and 6 bases from J, with 9 bases in between. CDR1 and CDR2 (germline): DFQATT, SNEGSKA (reference sequence). The CDR3 sequence is 11 residues long. The CDR3 loop reads CSARRVGEQYF. The CDR3 DNA is TGCAGTGCTAGGAGGGTCGGCGAGCAGTACTTC.

This clone appeared a few times. The genes are TRBV28 and TRBJ1-5; 8 bases are shared with TRBD1. CDR3 length: 15 amino acids. Germline CDR1 and CDR2: MDHEN and SYDVKM. V gave up 7 bases and J gave up 9 bases; unmatched junction bases: 14. The CDR3 spells CASNEPRGRKGPQHF. CDR3 sequence (DNA): TGTGCCAGCAACGAACCCAGGGGGCGGAAGGGGCCCCAGCATTTT. The whole variable domain, filled in from reference TRBV28 and TRBJ1-5, reads DVKVTQSSRYLVKRTGEKVFLECVQDMDHENMFWYRQDPGLGLRLIYFSYDVKMKEKGDIPEGYSVSREKKERFSLILESASTNQTSMYLCASNEPRGRKGPQHFGDGTRLSIL.

The genes are TRBV19 and TRBJ1-1, with TRBD1 matching over 7 bases. Germline assignment: CDR1 LNHDA and CDR2 SQIVND (reference sequence). The CDR3 consists of 17 residues. Trimming took 3 bases from V and 0 from J; bases not matched to a gene: 10. The chain's CDR3 is CASSIVAWDSLNTEAFF. CDR3 bases: TGTGCCAGTAGTATCGTGGCCTGGGACAGCCTGAACACTGAAGCTTTCTTT.

The chain carries TRBV11-3 and TRBJ2-1, with a possible D match to TRBD1 (5 bases). The ends were cut back, 1 base at V and 6 bases at J, with 10 bases in the middle. This CDR3 comprises 14 residues. CDR1 and CDR2 (germline): SGHNT, YENEEA. The CDR3 region has the DNA TGTGCCAGCAGCTTAGGACAGAGGACCAATGAGCAGTTCTTC. Its protein product is CASSLGQRTNEQFF.

The CDR3 sequence is CAAAGLAADTQYF. The CDR3 DNA sequence: TGTGCTGCCGCGGGACTAGCGGCAGATACGCAGTATTTT. This chain joins TRBV30 and TRBJ2-3, with 11 nucleotides matching TRBD2. Germline values: CDR1 GTSNPN, CDR2 SVGIG (reference sequence). The CDR3 consists of 13 residues. Drawing the rest from reference TRBV30 and TRBJ2-3, the complete variable domain is SQTIHQWPATLVQPVGSPLSLECTVEGTSNPNLYWYRQAAGRGLQLLFYSVGIGQISSEVPQNLSASRPQDRQFILSSKKLLLSDSGFYLCAAAGLAADTQYFGPGTRLTVL.

This clone was found once. The chain has TRBV15 and TRBJ2-5, with TRBD2 matching over 8 bases. The V gene's germline CDR1 is LNHNV and CDR2 YYDKDF (reference sequence). V lost 1 base, J lost 5 bases, and 12 bases stayed unmatched. The CDR3 is 17 amino acids. CDR3 loop: CATSRGLGAGVGETQYF. The CDR3 bases are TGTGCCACCAGCAGAGGCTTAGGAGCGGGAGTGGGGGAGACCCAGTACTTC.

This chain uses TRBV27 with TRBJ2-7; D could derive from TRBD1 or TRBD2 (5 bases each). Trimming took 4 bases from V and 3 from J, leaving 22 bases between them. Germline V gene data show CDR1 as MNHEY and CDR2 as SMNVEV (reference sequence). The CDR3 is 17 residues long. The CDR3 reads CASSSKLGAYANYEQYF. The CDR3 nucleotides read TGTGCCAGCAGTTCCAAACTCGGGGCCTACGCAAACTACGAGCAGTACTTC.

This chain links TRBV4-3 with TRBJ2-1; D may be TRBD1 (6 bases). V was clipped by 5 bases and J by 4 bases, with 9 bases between them. This CDR3 has 13 amino acids. Germline V gene data show CDR1 as LGHNA and CDR2 as YSLEER. The CDR3 sequence is CASSGRGYNEQFF. CDR3 DNA: TGCGCCAGCAGCGGCAGGGGTTACAATGAGCAGTTCTTC.

This chain links TRBV14 with TRBJ2-2, with D possibly being TRBD1 (6 bases). The germline CDR1 and CDR2 sequences are SGHDN and FVKESK. CDR3 length: 17 residues. Trimming took 5 bases from V and 7 from J, leaving 23 bases between them. The CDR3 DNA sequence: TGTGCCAGCAGCTCAGGGCAGGGACAAGCTATTCGCGGGGAGCTGTTTTTT. It specifies CASSSGQGQAIRGELFF.